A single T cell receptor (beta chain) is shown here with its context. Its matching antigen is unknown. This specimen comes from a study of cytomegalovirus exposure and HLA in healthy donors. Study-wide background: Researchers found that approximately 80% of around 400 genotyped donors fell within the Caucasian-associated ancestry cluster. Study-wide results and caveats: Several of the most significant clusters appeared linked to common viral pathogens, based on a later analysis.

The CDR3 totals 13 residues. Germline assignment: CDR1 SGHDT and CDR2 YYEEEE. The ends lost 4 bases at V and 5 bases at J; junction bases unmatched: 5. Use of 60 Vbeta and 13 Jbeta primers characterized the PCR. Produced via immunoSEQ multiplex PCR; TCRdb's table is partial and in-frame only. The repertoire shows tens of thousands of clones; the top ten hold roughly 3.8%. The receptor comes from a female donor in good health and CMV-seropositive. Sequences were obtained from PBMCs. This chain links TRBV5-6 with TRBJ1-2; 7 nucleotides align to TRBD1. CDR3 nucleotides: TGTGCCAGCAGCCCGGGACAGCTTTATGGCTACACCTTC. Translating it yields CASSPGQLYGYTF.